This is a list of T cell receptor beta chains from one sample in a study of cytomegalovirus exposure and HLA in healthy donors. The repertoire was sequenced with immunoSEQ multiplex PCR; TCRdb's copy has only in-frame clones and lacks some. The data hold about 160,000 clones, with 70% to 80% observed a single time. Sequencing input: PBMCs. Receptor source: a middle-aged man in good health and CMV-seropositive. Both conserved end residues are part of each CDR3. Each record gives: J gene, D gene, V gene, clone size, CDR3 protein, CDR3 DNA. D genes are given only for firm matches. Rows may omit the clone size; those that give it use once, few, many or a size class.

j_call: TRBJ2-4; d_call: NA; v_call: TRBV28; clone_size: NA; cdr3_aa: CASSLSQQGNLQYF; cdr3_nt: TGTGCCAGCAGTCTCTCACAACAGGGAAACCTTCAGTACTTC
j_call: TRBJ1-2; d_call: NA; v_call: TRBV7-9; clone_size: NA; cdr3_aa: CASRFGGTNGYTF; cdr3_nt: TGTGCCAGCAGGTTCGGGGGGACGAATGGCTACACCTTC
j_call: TRBJ1-1; d_call: NA; v_call: TRBV2; clone_size: NA; cdr3_aa: CATIPFLLAEAFF; cdr3_nt: TGTGCCACCATCCCATTCCTACTTGCTGAAGCTTTCTTT
j_call: TRBJ2-1; d_call: NA; v_call: TRBV27; clone_size: NA; cdr3_aa: CASKTGSANEQFF; cdr3_nt: TGTGCCAGCAAAACAGGTTCGGCCAATGAGCAGTTCTTC
j_call: TRBJ1-1; d_call: NA; v_call: TRBV6-5; clone_size: NA; cdr3_aa: CASRSDRFSEAFF; cdr3_nt: TGTGCCAGCAGGTCGGACAGATTTTCTGAAGCTTTCTTT
j_call: TRBJ2-1; d_call: TRBD2; v_call: TRBV4-1; clone_size: NA; cdr3_aa: CASSQGLAGGGYEQFF; cdr3_nt: TGCGCCAGCAGCCAGGGGTTGGCGGGGGGAGGATATGAGCAGTTCTTC
j_call: TRBJ2-6; d_call: TRBD1; v_call: TRBV16; clone_size: NA; cdr3_aa: CASGPGQRVSGANVLTF; cdr3_nt: TGTGCCAGCGGGCCGGGACAGCGAGTCTCTGGGGCCAACGTCCTGACTTTC
j_call: TRBJ2-7; d_call: NA; v_call: TRBV27; clone_size: NA; cdr3_aa: CASSLSRPSSYEQYF; cdr3_nt: TGTGCCAGCAGTTTATCGAGGCCCAGCTCCTACGAGCAGTACTTC
j_call: TRBJ1-2; d_call: TRBD1; v_call: TRBV19; clone_size: NA; cdr3_aa: CASSTDRGNYGYTF; cdr3_nt: TGTGCCAGTAGTACCGACAGGGGGAACTATGGCTACACCTTC
j_call: TRBJ2-3; d_call: NA; v_call: TRBV6-5; clone_size: NA; cdr3_aa: CASSYSYGSDTQYF; cdr3_nt: TGTGCCAGCAGTTACTCGTATGGCTCAGATACGCAGTATTTT
j_call: TRBJ1-6; d_call: NA; v_call: TRBV6-1; clone_size: NA; cdr3_aa: CASSEVRGSNSPLHF; cdr3_nt: TGTGCCAGCAGTGAAGTTAGGGGGAGCAATTCACCCCTCCACTTT
j_call: TRBJ2-2; d_call: TRBD2; v_call: TRBV5-4; clone_size: NA; cdr3_aa: CASSGGLAGGTTGELFF; cdr3_nt: TGTGCCAGCAGCGGGGGACTAGCGGGGGGTACTACCGGGGAGCTGTTTTTT
j_call: TRBJ2-1; d_call: NA; v_call: TRBV29-1; clone_size: NA; cdr3_aa: CSVGQGVNEQFF; cdr3_nt: TGCAGCGTTGGGCAGGGTGTAAATGAGCAGTTCTTC
j_call: TRBJ2-3; d_call: TRBD1; v_call: TRBV29-1; clone_size: NA; cdr3_aa: CSVEGFTGGLADTQYF; cdr3_nt: TGCAGCGTTGAAGGTTTCACAGGGGGCCTGGCAGATACGCAGTATTTT
j_call: TRBJ1-2; d_call: NA; v_call: TRBV6-5; clone_size: NA; cdr3_aa: CASSPKVTGYGYTF; cdr3_nt: TGTGCCAGCAGTCCAAAGGTGACGGGATATGGCTACACCTTC
j_call: TRBJ2-5; d_call: TRBD2; v_call: TRBV2; clone_size: NA; cdr3_aa: CASSLGTSGAETQYF; cdr3_nt: TGTGCCAGCAGTCTAGGGACTAGCGGGGCGGAGACCCAGTACTTC
j_call: TRBJ2-2; d_call: NA; v_call: TRBV5-4; clone_size: NA; cdr3_aa: CASSLAGNTNTGELFF; cdr3_nt: TGTGCCAGCAGCTTGGCGGGGAACACGAACACCGGGGAGCTGTTTTTT
j_call: TRBJ2-7; d_call: NA; v_call: TRBV9; clone_size: NA; cdr3_aa: CASSVELGSYEQYF; cdr3_nt: TGTGCCAGCAGCGTAGAGTTAGGGAGCTACGAGCAGTACTTC
j_call: TRBJ1-2; d_call: NA; v_call: TRBV4-3; clone_size: NA; cdr3_aa: CASSQDRTASNYGYTF; cdr3_nt: TGCGCCAGCAGCCAAGATCGGACAGCTTCTAACTATGGCTACACCTTC
j_call: TRBJ2-6; d_call: NA; v_call: TRBV5-5; clone_size: NA; cdr3_aa: CASSLMPSLSVLTF; cdr3_nt: TGTGCCAGCAGCTTGATGCCTAGCTTGTCCGTCCTGACTTTC
j_call: TRBJ1-5; d_call: NA; v_call: TRBV7-2; clone_size: NA; cdr3_aa: CASSLRPGDQPQHF; cdr3_nt: TGTGCCAGCAGCTTACGGCCAGGGGATCAGCCCCAGCATTTT
j_call: TRBJ2-1; d_call: TRBD1; v_call: TRBV29-1; clone_size: NA; cdr3_aa: CSVERGAQGADFEQFF; cdr3_nt: TGCAGCGTTGAGAGGGGGGCACAGGGGGCTGATTTCGAGCAGTTCTTC
j_call: TRBJ2-1; d_call: TRBD2; v_call: TRBV7-2; clone_size: NA; cdr3_aa: CASSQNSGEYNEQFF; cdr3_nt: TGTGCCAGCAGCCAAAATAGCGGGGAGTACAATGAGCAGTTCTTC
j_call: TRBJ1-2; d_call: NA; v_call: TRBV18; clone_size: NA; cdr3_aa: CASSPQSGFNGYTF; cdr3_nt: TGTGCCAGCTCACCTCAGTCAGGGTTTAATGGCTACACCTTC
j_call: TRBJ1-2; d_call: NA; v_call: TRBV11-2; clone_size: NA; cdr3_aa: CASSLEPTALYGYTF; cdr3_nt: TGTGCCAGCAGCTTAGAACCGACAGCTCTCTATGGCTACACCTTC
j_call: TRBJ2-7; d_call: TRBD2; v_call: TRBV6-1; clone_size: NA; cdr3_aa: CASSAPRGAGGIYEQYF; cdr3_nt: TGTGCCAGCAGTGCCCCAAGAGGGGCGGGGGGGATCTACGAGCAGTACTTC
j_call: TRBJ1-2; d_call: NA; v_call: TRBV19; clone_size: NA; cdr3_aa: CASSPGPGQAYGYTF; cdr3_nt: TGTGCCAGTAGCCCCGGCCCAGGGCAGGCCTATGGCTACACCTTC
j_call: TRBJ2-1; d_call: TRBD2; v_call: TRBV5-1; clone_size: NA; cdr3_aa: CASSRGSASAGGNEQFF; cdr3_nt: TGCGCCAGCAGCCGGGGCTCTGCGTCCGCGGGGGGGAATGAGCAGTTCTTC
j_call: TRBJ2-7; d_call: NA; v_call: TRBV27; clone_size: few; cdr3_aa: CASSLKPAYEQYF; cdr3_nt: TGTGCCAGCAGTTTAAAGCCCGCCTACGAGCAGTACTTC
j_call: TRBJ2-4; d_call: NA; v_call: TRBV7-3; clone_size: NA; cdr3_aa: CASSSPYREVFAKNIQYF; cdr3_nt: TGTGCCAGCAGCTCGCCCTACAGGGAAGTGTTTGCCAAAAACATTCAGTACTTC
j_call: TRBJ2-7; d_call: TRBD1; v_call: TRBV11-3; clone_size: NA; cdr3_aa: CASSRQGDYEQYF; cdr3_nt: TGTGCCAGCAGCAGACAGGGGGACTACGAGCAGTACTTC
j_call: TRBJ2-2; d_call: NA; v_call: TRBV9; clone_size: few; cdr3_aa: CASSARTSNTGELFF; cdr3_nt: TGTGCCAGCAGCGCCCGCACTAGCAACACCGGGGAGCTGTTTTTT
j_call: TRBJ2-2; d_call: NA; v_call: TRBV7-3; clone_size: NA; cdr3_aa: CASSTRDMGHLNTGELFF; cdr3_nt: TGTGCCAGCAGCACTAGAGACATGGGACATTTGAACACCGGGGAGCTGTTTTTT
j_call: TRBJ2-7; d_call: TRBD2; v_call: TRBV5-1; clone_size: once; cdr3_aa: CASSPGAGGKHEQYF; cdr3_nt: TGCGCCAGCAGCCCGGGAGCGGGGGGGAAGCACGAGCAGTACTTC
j_call: TRBJ1-1; d_call: NA; v_call: TRBV7-2; clone_size: NA; cdr3_aa: CASSRGGVNTEAFF; cdr3_nt: TGTGCCAGCAGCCGAGGGGGAGTGAACACTGAAGCTTTCTTT
j_call: TRBJ1-5; d_call: NA; v_call: TRBV4-3; clone_size: NA; cdr3_aa: CASSQAGSNQPQHF; cdr3_nt: TGCGCCAGCAGCCAAGCAGGTAGCAATCAGCCCCAGCATTTT
j_call: TRBJ2-5; d_call: TRBD2; v_call: TRBV9; clone_size: NA; cdr3_aa: CASSVGSGGETQYF; cdr3_nt: TGTGCCAGCAGCGTAGGTAGCGGGGGAGAGACCCAGTACTTC
j_call: TRBJ2-7; d_call: NA; v_call: TRBV10-2; clone_size: NA; cdr3_aa: CAARGNRTYEQYF; cdr3_nt: TGCGCAGCGCGCGGGAACCGAACCTACGAGCAGTACTTC
j_call: TRBJ2-7; d_call: NA; v_call: TRBV4-3; clone_size: NA; cdr3_aa: CASSQEGRKRSEQYF; cdr3_nt: TGCGCCAGCAGCCAAGAAGGCAGGAAGAGAAGCGAGCAGTACTTC
j_call: TRBJ1-5; d_call: NA; v_call: TRBV7-9; clone_size: NA; cdr3_aa: CASSFGDTSNQPQHF; cdr3_nt: TGTGCCAGCAGCTTCGGGGATACGAGCAATCAGCCCCAGCATTTT
j_call: TRBJ2-7; d_call: NA; v_call: TRBV5-1; clone_size: NA; cdr3_aa: CASSLGGVLDEQYF; cdr3_nt: TGCGCCAGCAGCTTGGGGGGGGTTTTGGACGAGCAGTACTTC
j_call: TRBJ2-7; d_call: TRBD1; v_call: TRBV19; clone_size: few; cdr3_aa: CASVPGQGTYEQYF; cdr3_nt: TGTGCCAGTGTTCCGGGACAGGGTACCTACGAGCAGTACTTC
j_call: TRBJ1-3; d_call: NA; v_call: TRBV4-2; clone_size: once; cdr3_aa: CASSQYRDGSGNTIYF; cdr3_nt: TGTGCCAGCAGCCAGTACAGGGACGGCTCTGGAAACACCATATATTTT
j_call: TRBJ1-2; d_call: NA; v_call: TRBV7-6; clone_size: NA; cdr3_aa: CASSLEPTGTINYGYTF; cdr3_nt: TGTGCCAGCAGCTTGGAACCGACGGGGACTATAAACTATGGCTACACCTTC
j_call: TRBJ2-1; d_call: NA; v_call: TRBV5-4; clone_size: NA; cdr3_aa: CASSLETSYNEQFF; cdr3_nt: TGTGCCAGCAGCTTGGAGACAAGTTACAATGAGCAGTTCTTC
j_call: TRBJ1-4; d_call: NA; v_call: TRBV27; clone_size: NA; cdr3_aa: CASSFGRGRTNEKLFF; cdr3_nt: TGTGCCAGCAGTTTCGGCAGGGGAAGGACTAATGAAAAACTGTTTTTT
j_call: TRBJ1-6; d_call: NA; v_call: TRBV6-5; clone_size: NA; cdr3_aa: CASSYGQSSYNSPLHF; cdr3_nt: TGTGCCAGCAGTTACGGACAGAGCTCCTATAATTCACCCCTCCACTTT
j_call: TRBJ1-1; d_call: NA; v_call: TRBV18; clone_size: NA; cdr3_aa: CASSPLQVKNTEAFF; cdr3_nt: TGTGCCAGCTCACCCCTACAGGTTAAAAACACTGAAGCTTTCTTT